This T cell receptor (beta chain) was sequenced in a study of blood T cells in healthy people across ages. Using a J-beta primer mix together with a sample-barcoded 5' primer, a second PCR was run for roughly 6 to 12 cycles. TCRdb reprocessed the 5' RACE reads via MiXCR and lists one record per CDR3 protein. The table records fewer than 2,000,000 distinct CDR3 sequences, roughly two fifths of them present only once. The CDR3 extends over 12 amino acids. V shed 3 bases and J 7 bases; nucleotides not matched to a gene: 6. Germline V gives CDR1 DFQATT, CDR2 SNEGSKA (reference sequence). This clonotype was observed a handful of times.

Sequenced input: blood. The chain employs TRBV20-1 and TRBJ2-7; 7 nucleotides line up with TRBD1. The receptor was derived from a human donor in good health. DNA of the CDR3: TGCAGTGCTAGGGACAGGTTGGCAGAGCAGTACTTC. Its translation is CSARDRLAEQYF.